The rows below give T cell receptor beta chains drawn from one sample of a study of cytomegalovirus exposure and HLA in healthy donors. Sequenced by immunoSEQ multiplex PCR; TCRdb stores in-frame clones only, minus some. This table has 200,000 to 300,000 clones, approximately 84% appearing once. The specimen was PBMCs. The receptors were sampled from a woman in her 30s in good health and CMV-seropositive. Each CDR3 is given without its conserved first and last residue.

v_call	j_call	cdr3_aa
TRBV2	TRBJ1-1	ARTDPGHLGVEAF
TRBV30	TRBJ1-5	AWSGTGFNQPQH
TRBV4-1	TRBJ2-2	ASSQDYLSRPTGELF
TRBV6-5	TRBJ1-2	ASRQTGTGDYGYT
TRBV5-1	TRBJ1-2	ASSSRDRGGENGYT
TRBV5-8	TRBJ2-2	ASILGAGTFANTGELF
TRBV7-3	TRBJ2-2	ASSSRNTGELF
TRBV6-5	TRBJ2-7	ASSYSGRGSYEQY
TRBV5-6	TRBJ1-2	ASSPTGNYGYT
TRBV9	TRBJ1-1	ASSVEVGTEAF
TRBV5-1	TRBJ1-4	ASSLVGATNEKLF
TRBV6-1	TRBJ1-5	ASSENRPGVYSNQPQH
TRBV2	TRBJ2-7	ASSASTGYYEQY
TRBV15	TRBJ1-2	ATSLGGASGYT
TRBV6-6	TRBJ2-2	AARASVTGELF
TRBV28	TRBJ2-7	ASSETTSSYEQY
TRBV9	TRBJ2-7	ASSLAGGPYEQY
TRBV5-1	TRBJ2-1	ASSLNSGDYITYNEQF
TRBV5-1	TRBJ2-2	ASSLDLINGELF
TRBV11-3	TRBJ2-2	ASSLVYNTGELF
TRBV7-9	TRBJ1-1	ASSPDQNTEAF
TRBV7-3	TRBJ2-1	ASSPLAGRDAEQF
TRBV6-5	TRBJ2-7	ASTPGQGAIEQY
TRBV6-5	TRBJ2-7	ASSERRISYEQY
TRBV10-3	TRBJ1-5	AISESTGGAQPQH
TRBV10-3	TRBJ1-1	AISEGGGQNTEAF
TRBV27	TRBJ2-7	ASSPSTGDEQY
TRBV28	TRBJ1-1	ASSSGQGARAF
TRBV5-5	TRBJ1-2	ASSPEDRPYYGYT
TRBV29-1	TRBJ2-3	SAPGQGEDTQY
TRBV2	TRBJ2-1	ASSEALASNEQF
TRBV19	TRBJ2-1	ASNTGQGVPTYNEQF
TRBV6-5	TRBJ1-4	ASSSAGSTYEKLF
TRBV9	TRBJ2-2	ASSVGQGQGRAGELF
TRBV9	TRBJ2-3	ASSEGTRIFTDTQY
TRBV27	TRBJ2-7	ASSFRGGEQY
TRBV19	TRBJ2-7	ASRLGGEQY
TRBV5-1	TRBJ2-3	ASGRTSGTPDTQY
TRBV7-2	TRBJ1-1	ASSLGPPGYTEAF
TRBV27	TRBJ1-1	ASSLWQMAEAF
TRBV19	TRBJ2-3	ASSIDLDRGTIQAGDTQY
TRBV5-1	TRBJ2-7	ASSLVAPYEQY
TRBV27	TRBJ2-2	ASSFGRGITGELF
TRBV27	TRBJ1-3	ASSLSAATGNTIY
TRBV6-5	TRBJ2-5	ASRRTGAQETQY
TRBV2	TRBJ2-7	ATRDRGHSYEQY
TRBV7-8	TRBJ2-2	ASSFPGGGSGTGELF
TRBV11-3	TRBJ1-1	ASSLDRGVTEAF
TRBV28	TRBJ1-5	ASSLYGQMTGATQPQH
TRBV5-6	TRBJ1-1	ASSLWQGAGTEAF
TRBV18	TRBJ2-7	ASAGQGSYEQY
TRBV10-3	TRBJ2-6	AIRGDFSSGANVLT
TRBV27	TRBJ1-2	ASSFQGGGGYGYT
TRBV4-1	TRBJ2-3	ASSQASGRATSTDTQY
TRBV27	TRBJ2-5	ASGQGASGLQETQY
TRBV6-5	TRBJ1-3	ASSYGGTRGNTIY
TRBV5-1	TRBJ2-3	ASKVLREGRSTDTQY
TRBV27	TRBJ1-4	ASSVETGGVEKLF
TRBV30	TRBJ2-3	AWSAGLAGVLNTQY
TRBV25-1	TRBJ1-1	ASIPEGRVYTEAF